These 22 T cell receptor beta chains were all obtained from the same sample, sequenced in a study of blood T cell repertoires in COVID-19. Libraries were prepared by immunoSEQ multiplex PCR; TCRdb keeps only in-frame clonotypes and omits some of them. The sample lists approximately 89,000 clones; almost 95% were seen once. Sequenced input: peripheral blood. Receptors were obtained from a woman in her sixties with active COVID-19.

The chain links TRBV28 to TRBJ2-7, with D possibly TRBD2 on 5 matching bases. V dropped 2 bases and J dropped 5 bases, with 13 bases sitting between them. The germline CDR1 and CDR2 sequences are MDHEN and SYDVKM. This CDR3 spans 14 amino acids. The CDR3 sequence: CASSLRRVGDEQYF. The CDR3 DNA follows: TGTGCCAGCAGTTTACGACGGGTCGGGGACGAGCAGTACTTC.

This chain connects TRBV1 to TRBJ1-1; no check of the table's D call, TRBD1, against the DNA was made. TRBV1 is annotated as a pseudogene. The length of the CDR3 is 14 residues. CDR3 in DNA: TGCACCAGCAGCGGACAGGGCGGGTACACTGAAGCTTTCTTT. This translates into CTSSGQGGYTEAFF.

This clone was counted a single time. V is TRBV30 and J is TRBJ2-6, with TRBD1 matching 10 bases. CDR3 size: 18 residues. V was clipped by 2 bases and J by 0 bases; unmatched bases: 7. Germline V gene lookup returns CDR1 GTSNPN and CDR2 SVGIG (reference sequence). CDR3 coding DNA: TGTGCCTGGAGTATCCGGGACAGGGGTGTCTCTGGGGCCAACGTCCTGACTTTC. Its protein product is CAWSIRDRGVSGANVLTF.

The genes are TRBV5-6 and TRBJ1-1; D may be TRBD1 (5 bases). This CDR3 is 16 amino acids long. The V and J ends lost 0 bases and 5 bases respectively, with 17 bases between them. Germline lookup yields CDR1 SGHDT and CDR2 YYEEEE. The CDR3 reads CASSLVGAPAGTEAFF. CDR3 bases: TGTGCCAGCAGCTTGGTTGGGGCCCCAGCGGGTACTGAAGCTTTCTTT.

This clone was seen only once. The chain combines TRBV5-4 with TRBJ2-1; weak D call: TRBD2 (6 bases). Per germline, CDR1 SGHNT and CDR2 YYREEE (reference sequence). This CDR3 spans 16 amino acids. V lost 2 bases to trimming and J lost 12 bases, with 24 bases between them. CDR3: CASSFPGDRIRMGQFF. CDR3 bases: TGTGCCAGCAGCTTTCCGGGGGATCGGATAAGGATGGGGCAGTTCTTC.

This clone occurred once. CDR3 sequence reads: CASSRGPRGSTDTQYF. The CDR3 nucleotides read TGTGCCAGCAGCCGCGGTCCCAGAGGTAGCACAGATACGCAGTATTTT. The chain combines TRBV7-2 with TRBJ2-3; D ambiguous. The V gene lost 5 bases and the J gene lost 0 bases, with 15 bases spanning the gap. Germline CDR1 and CDR2: SGHTA and FQGNSA. The CDR3 runs to 16 residues.

This clone was detected only once. The CDR3 DNA reads as TGTGCCAGCAGCACTAGACAGGAGGGCTACACCTTC. Protein sequence: CASSTRQEGYTF. The V gene is TRBV11-2, the J gene TRBJ1-2; a possible D gene is TRBD1 (6 bases). The V gene's germline CDR1 is SGHAT and CDR2 FQNNGV. The CDR3 covers 12 residues. V was trimmed by 5 bases and J by 8 bases, leaving 12 bases between them.

In DNA form, the CDR3 reads TGTGCCAGCAGCGCTCAAGATGGCAGGGGGCTAGGGGAGACCCAGTACTTC. Its translation is CASSAQDGRGLGETQYF. The chain employs TRBV9 and TRBJ2-5; 8 bases are shared with TRBD1. The ends lost 3 bases at V and 5 bases at J; junction bases unmatched: 15. There are 17 residues in the CDR3. Germline V gene data show CDR1 as SGDLS and CDR2 as YYNGEE.

This clone was recorded once. In DNA, the CDR3 is TGTGCCAGCAGCCTCACGACAGGGACCTTCTCTGGAAACACCATATATTTT. Its protein is CASSLTTGTFSGNTIYF. The V and J genes are TRBV9 and TRBJ1-3; TRBD1 aligns across 7 bases. Germline-derived CDR1 and CDR2 are SGDLS and YYNGEE. The CDR3 spans 17 residues. Trimming took 4 bases from V and 0 from J; bases not matched to a gene: 10.

The chain combines TRBV12-5 with TRBJ2-1, with 14 bases that match TRBD2. With 5 bases clipped from V and 11 bases from J, the junction kept 5 bases outside the gene matches. CDR1 and CDR2 (germline): LGHNT, FRNRAP. This CDR3 comprises 14 residues. The CDR3 here is CASGPGTSGSKQFF. CDR3 in DNA: TGTGCTAGTGGTCCAGGGACTAGCGGGAGTAAGCAGTTCTTC.

The chain couples TRBV7-2 to TRBJ2-3; a possible D gene is TRBD2 (6 bases). V was shortened by 3 bases and J by 4 bases, with 14 bases between the two germline ends. The V gene's germline CDR1 is SGHTA and CDR2 FQGNSA. CDR3 length equals 15 residues. In DNA, the CDR3 is TGTGCCAGCAGCTTCTTAGAGACTAGAGCAGATACGCAGTATTTT. It encodes CASSFLETRADTQYF.

V usage is TRBV28 and J usage is TRBJ1-5; possible D gene TRBD1, 6 bases. The CDR3 sequence is 15 residues long. The germline V and J ends were trimmed by 5 bases and 7 bases, with 18 bases remaining between them. CDR1 is MDHEN and CDR2 is SYDVKM in the germline V gene. CDR3 bases: TGTGCCAGCAGTACCCTCAGCAGGGGTAGACAGCCCCAGCATTTT. Translated, it gives CASSTLSRGRQPQHF.

In DNA, the CDR3 is TGTGCTAGTGGTTTCTCACCGGAGGGGGAGCAGTTCTTC. Translation gives CASGFSPEGEQFF. The rearrangement joins TRBV12-5 to TRBJ2-1, with D perhaps TRBD2 (6 bases). Deletions cut 3 bases from V and 10 bases from J, with 13 bases between. The length of the CDR3 is 13 residues. CDR1 LGHNT and CDR2 FRNRAP come from the germline V gene.

This clone was observed a single time. The chain links TRBV10-3 to TRBJ1-1; D call uncertain. Germline assignment: CDR1 ENHRY and CDR2 SYGVKD. The CDR3 contains 13 residues. V was cut by 11 bases and J by 3 bases, with 16 bases left in between. The CDR3 here is CASRQVVDTEAFF. DNA for the CDR3: TGTGCCTCCAGGCAGGTCGTCGACACTGAAGCTTTCTTT.

This clone was counted between two and nine times. V and J are TRBV2 and TRBJ1-5; the D gene is possibly TRBD1 (5 bases). Trimming left V 8 bases short and J 2 bases short, with 10 bases between. CDR1 SNHLY and CDR2 FYNNEI come from the germline V gene. This CDR3 has 13 residues. CDR3 in DNA: TGTGCCAGCGGGGGGAGGGGCAATCAGCCCCAGCATTTT. Translating gives CASGGRGNQPQHF.

The chain has TRBV5-4 and TRBJ1-2; the match to TRBD1 covers 7 bases. CDR1 is SGHNT, CDR2 YYREEE, per germline (reference sequence). This CDR3 is 15 amino acids long. Trimming took 1 base from V and 4 from J; bases not matched to a gene: 7. Here the CDR3 reads CASSLLSDRVYGYTF. The CDR3 DNA reads TGTGCCAGCAGCTTGCTATCCGACAGGGTCTATGGCTACACCTTC.

DNA of the CDR3: TGTGCCAGCAGCCTCGGAGGGATGACTGAAGCTTTCTTT. It specifies CASSLGGMTEAFF. The chain has TRBV6-5 and TRBJ1-1; D is uncertain. The germline V gene encodes CDR1 MNHEY and CDR2 SVGAGI. V gave up 6 bases and J gave up 5 bases, with 13 bases separating them. The CDR3 totals 13 residues.

The V and J genes are TRBV6-2 or TRBV6-3 and TRBJ2-5, with 7 positions matching TRBD1. V gave up 0 bases and J gave up 5 bases; unmatched junction bases: 15. Germline V gene sequence: CDR1 MNHEY, CDR2 SVGEGT. This CDR3 is 18 amino acids long. The DNA for the CDR3 is TGTGCCAGCAGTTACTCGGTTTTTCCAGGGGGTGATTTGGAGACCCAGTACTTC. Protein product: CASSYSVFPGGDLETQYF.

The chain recombines TRBV5-1 with TRBJ1-4; no definite D call. Germline CDR1 and CDR2: SGHRS and YFSETQ. Trimming left V 4 bases short and J 1 base short, with 14 bases between. CDR3 size: 16 residues. CDR3 amino acids: CASSPRHQGTNEKLFF. As DNA, the CDR3 is TGCGCCAGCAGCCCCCGACACCAAGGAACTAATGAAAAACTGTTTTTT.

The J gene is TRBJ1-1, the V gene TRBV2; D possibly corresponds to TRBD1 (5 bases). V lost 3 bases and J lost 3, with 14 bases in between. Germline V gene data show CDR1 as SNHLY and CDR2 as FYNNEI. This CDR3 spans 15 amino acids. CDR3 sequence (DNA): TGTGCCAGCAGTGATATTAGGGGAATGGACACTGAAGCTTTCTTT. Residues: CASSDIRGMDTEAFF.

The chain couples TRBV6-1 to TRBJ2-2, with a tentative D call TRBD1 (6 bases). Trimming left V 1 base short and J 4 bases short, with 10 bases between. The CDR3 extends over 15 amino acids. Per the germline V gene, CDR1 is MNHNS and CDR2 is SASEGT. CDR3 nucleotides: TGTGCCAGCAGTGAAGGGGGGCTGGGCACCGGGGAGCTGTTTTTT. Translating it yields CASSEGGLGTGELFF.

The genes are TRBV18 and TRBJ2-5; D is possibly TRBD1 (5 bases). The ends were cut back, 4 bases at V and 1 base at J, with 13 bases in the middle. This CDR3 is built from 15 residues. Germline V gene sequence: CDR1 KGHSH, CDR2 LQKENI. The CDR3 reads CASSQAAGPQETQYF. The CDR3 DNA reads TGTGCCAGCTCACAGGCCGCAGGGCCCCAAGAGACCCAGTACTTC.